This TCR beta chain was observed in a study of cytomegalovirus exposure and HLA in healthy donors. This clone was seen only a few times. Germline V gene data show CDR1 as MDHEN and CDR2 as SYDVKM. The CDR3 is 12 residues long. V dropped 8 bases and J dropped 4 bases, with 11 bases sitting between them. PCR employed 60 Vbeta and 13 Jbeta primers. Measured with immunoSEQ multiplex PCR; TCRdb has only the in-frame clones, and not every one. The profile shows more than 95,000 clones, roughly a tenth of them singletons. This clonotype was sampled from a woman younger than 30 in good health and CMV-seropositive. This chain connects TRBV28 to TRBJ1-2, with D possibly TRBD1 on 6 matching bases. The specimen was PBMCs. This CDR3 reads CASSQGTYGYTF. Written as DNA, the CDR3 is TGTGCCAGCTCGCAGGGGACCTATGGCTACACCTTC.